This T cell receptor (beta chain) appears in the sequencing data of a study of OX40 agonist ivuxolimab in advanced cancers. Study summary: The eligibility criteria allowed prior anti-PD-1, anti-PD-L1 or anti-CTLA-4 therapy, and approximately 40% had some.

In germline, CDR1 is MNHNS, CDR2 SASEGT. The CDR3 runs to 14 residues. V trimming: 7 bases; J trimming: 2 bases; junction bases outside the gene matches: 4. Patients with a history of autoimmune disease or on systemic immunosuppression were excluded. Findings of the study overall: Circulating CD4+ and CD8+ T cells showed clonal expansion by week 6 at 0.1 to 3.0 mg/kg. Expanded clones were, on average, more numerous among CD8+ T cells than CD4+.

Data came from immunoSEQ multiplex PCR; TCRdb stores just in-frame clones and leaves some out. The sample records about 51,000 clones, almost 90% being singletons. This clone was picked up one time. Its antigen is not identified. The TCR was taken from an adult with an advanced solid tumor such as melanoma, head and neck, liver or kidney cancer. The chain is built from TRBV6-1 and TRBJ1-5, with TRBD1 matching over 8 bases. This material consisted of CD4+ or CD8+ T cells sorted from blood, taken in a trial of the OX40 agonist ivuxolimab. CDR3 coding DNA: TGTGCCAGCAACGGACAGGGCGGCAATCAGCCCCAGCATTTT. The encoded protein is CASNGQGGNQPQHF.